This T cell receptor beta chain was identified during a study of T cell responses to AZD1222 COVID-19 vaccine. Clones were read by immunoSEQ multiplex PCR, and TCRdb kept only the in-frame ones, dropping some. The sample includes fewer than 150,000 clones, approximately 93% seen only once; the top ten take 0.9% to 0.95%. Study observations and caveats: Donors in the cohort were predominantly white British and more often female, and clonal diversity was possibly underestimated.

With respect to this clone: Its antigen remains unknown.

The source was peripheral blood, collected on day 0 of AZD1222 vaccination. The TCR comes from an adult in good health.

The CDR3 loop reads CASSYSFRNRVEKLFF. The CDR3, as DNA: TGTGCCAGCAGTTACTCGTTTCGCAACAGGGTTGAAAAACTGTTTTTT. The chain joins TRBV6-5 to TRBJ1-4; D is possibly TRBD1 (6 bases). V lost 0 bases and J lost 7, with 15 bases in between. This CDR3 has 16 amino acids. In germline, CDR1 is MNHEY, CDR2 SVGAGI.